Listed below are T cell receptor beta chains from one sample, sequenced in a study of metastatic and nonmetastatic thyroid tumors. MiXCR reprocessed the PCR reads for TCRdb. This sample has some 15,000 clones; 9.5% to 13% occur once, and the top ten carry approximately 30%. The sample comprised blood. The receptor set was obtained from a female donor with papillary thyroid cancer or a benign thyroid nodule (not recorded which). Some clones in this sample may be carry-over from other donors' samples. Both conserved end residues are part of each CDR3. Clone size is given for some rows only: seen once, a few or many times, or a class if the clone is expanded.

TRBV11-1,TRBJ2-2,16,many,CASSPRQSGDTGELFF
TRBV6-1,TRBJ2-6,12,medium-sized,CASTLSMGVLTF
TRBV4-2,TRBJ1-3,17,many,CASSGSLGQESGNTIYF
TRBV11-3,TRBJ2-2,11,many,CASSTDGELFF
TRBV20-1,TRBJ2-2,12,-,CSARDDTGELFF
TRBV6-1,TRBJ1-4,16,many,CASRRTGQGYQEKLFF
TRBV7-2,TRBJ2-5,15,medium-sized,CASSPQGISGETQYF
TRBV4-2,TRBJ2-1,17,many,CASSQAKGSEQDNEQFF
TRBV6-1,TRBJ1-1,14,-,CASTPDRDNTEAFF
TRBV10-3,TRBJ2-1,11,few,CAISEVNEQFF
TRBV11-3,TRBJ2-7,14,-,CASSLGGTSYEQYF
TRBV27,TRBJ1-5,15,many,CASSSSGESAQPQHF
TRBV14,TRBJ2-4,13,-,CASSSDRANIQYF
TRBV9,TRBJ2-1,14,many,CASSVGLAAIEQFF
TRBV28,TRBJ2-1,15,medium-sized,CASRDLAGGYNEQFF
TRBV3-1,TRBJ2-5,15,many,CASSQGWGVGETQYF
TRBV20-1,TRBJ2-5,18,few,CSARAGTSGGRTQETQYF
TRBV19,TRBJ2-7,14,many,CASSPNAAGHEQYF
TRBV10-3,TRBJ1-5,15,few,CAISEGRNSNQPQHF
TRBV7-6,TRBJ1-1,10,many,CASSFSEAFF
TRBV6-1,TRBJ1-2,15,-,CASSLLGQGADGYTF
TRBV24-1,TRBJ1-4,16,many,CATSDGTGGRSEKLFF
TRBV5-1,TRBJ1-2,11,-,CASSLGGGYTF
TRBV12-3/TRBV12-4,TRBJ1-6,13,many,CASSPRPNSPLHF
TRBV2,TRBJ2-1,14,many,CASTRGLADNEQFF
TRBV6-1,TRBJ2-7,10,few,CASKRVEQYF
TRBV7-9,TRBJ1-4,17,many,CATQPWTAGGSNEKLFF
TRBV5-8,TRBJ1-2,12,-,CASSPEGLSYTF
TRBV28,TRBJ1-2,12,medium-sized,CASSSGDYGYTF
TRBV3-1,TRBJ1-1,15,many,CASSQSGTGGREAFF
TRBV6-1,TRBJ2-3,15,medium-sized,CASRGDRGLGDTQYF